The rows below give T cell receptor beta chains drawn from one sample of a study of Graves' ophthalmopathy and Graves' hyperthyroidism. TCRdb re-derived calls from the multiplex PCR reads in MiXCR, one entry per CDR3 protein. The repertoire holds almost 750,000 distinct CDR3 sequences, with roughly 40% as singletons. The sequencing input was peripheral blood. The receptors here all came from an adult man with Graves' ophthalmopathy. CDR3s include the opening cysteine and the closing phenylalanine or tryptophan.

j_call,v_call,cdr3_aa
TRBJ2-7,TRBV7-2,CASRTSGERYEQYF
TRBJ2-2,TRBV2,CASSESSRWAGELFF
TRBJ1-2,TRBV15,CATSRGTGESGYTF
TRBJ2-2,TRBV25-1,CASVDPGVYTGELLF
TRBJ1-2,TRBV15,CATSRGRGRLSGYTF
TRBJ2-5,TRBV9,CASSTRLAGGPGQETQYF
TRBJ2-3,TRBV20-1,CSALNAQSTDTQYF
TRBJ1-3,TRBV15,CATSRGTAYTIYF
TRBJ1-2,TRBV25-1,CASTQGGGYTF
TRBJ2-2,TRBV25-1,CASSYAQNTGELFF
TRBJ2-5,TRBV10-3,CASSPIAGGLGETQYF